The clone carrying this T cell receptor beta chain appeared many times. Its antigen remains unidentified. One entry per CDR3 protein results from TCRdb running MiXCR on the 5' RACE reads. The repertoire holds roughly 150,000 distinct CDR3 sequences, with roughly 31% as singletons. These data originate in a study of CD8 T cells in ankylosing spondylitis. Germline V gene data show CDR1 as SGHAT and CDR2 as FQNNGV. The CDR3 is 14 amino acids. Trimming cost V 3 bases and J 0 bases; bases outside gene matches: 2. Study-level findings and limits: Reportedly, matched ankylosing spondylitis synovial fluid was significantly enriched for disease-linked clones. In ankylosing spondylitis blood, a motif of eight highly homologous TCR beta variants appeared characteristic. Past research had described some motif variants in reactive arthritis synovial fluid and blood.

Specimen: synovial fluid, either unsorted or a sorted T cell fraction (not recorded which). The origin of this receptor is a male donor with ankylosing spondylitis. V and J are TRBV11-2 and TRBJ2-7; 7 bases are a match to TRBD1. The CDR3 loop reads CASSFRQGSYEQYF. The CDR3 DNA reads as TGTGCCAGCAGCTTCCGACAGGGCTCCTACGAGCAGTACTTC.